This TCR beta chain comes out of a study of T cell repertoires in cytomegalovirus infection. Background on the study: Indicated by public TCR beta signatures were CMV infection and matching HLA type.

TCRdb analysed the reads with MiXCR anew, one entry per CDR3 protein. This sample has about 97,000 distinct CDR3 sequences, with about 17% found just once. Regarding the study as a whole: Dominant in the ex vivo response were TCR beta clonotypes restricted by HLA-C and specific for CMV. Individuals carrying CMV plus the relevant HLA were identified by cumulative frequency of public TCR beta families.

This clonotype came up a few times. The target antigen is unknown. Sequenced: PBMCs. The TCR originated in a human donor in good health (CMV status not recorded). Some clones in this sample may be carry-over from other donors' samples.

The CDR3 here is CASSYPRVDNEQFF. In DNA form, the CDR3 reads TGTGCCAGCAGTTATCCGCGGGTTGACAATGAGCAGTTCTTC. The rearrangement joins TRBV6-2 or TRBV6-3 to TRBJ2-1; tentative D call: TRBD2 (5 bases). The CDR3 spans 14 residues. The germline CDR1 and CDR2 sequences are MNHEY and SVGEGT. Deletions cut 3 bases from V and 5 bases from J, with 11 bases between.